These T cell receptor beta chains were read from a single sample in a study of T cell changes during pregnancy in multiple sclerosis. Some clones are missing from TCRdb's copy, which holds only in-frame ones; the method was immunoSEQ multiplex PCR. This sample has more than 80,000 clones; about nine tenths occur once, and the top ten carry 1.6%. The sequencing here drew on peripheral blood, taken after pregnancy. Source of these receptors: a female donor with multiple sclerosis, enrolled in a pregnancy study. The conserved cysteine and the conserved F or W are not part of the CDR3 here. D genes are given only for firm matches. Some rows have no size entry. The others give once, few or many, or a class for an expanded clone.

j_call clone_size d_call v_call cdr3_length cdr3_aa
TRBJ1-1 NA NA TRBV7-9 12 ASSLTRQDTEAF
TRBJ1-2 once TRBD1 TRBV29-1 11 SVRTGGDSGYT
TRBJ1-1 NA NA TRBV4-1 10 ASSQNFRRAF
TRBJ1-4 NA TRBD1 TRBV7-9 11 ASSSDRGEKLF
TRBJ2-7 NA TRBD1 TRBV10-3 13 AISPGTASSYEQY
TRBJ1-1 NA NA TRBV25-1 13 ASSEFAGPRAEAF
TRBJ2-7 NA TRBD1 TRBV9 13 ASSLRDSLSYEQY
TRBJ2-5 NA TRBD1 TRBV7-9 15 ASSSPSATGEEETQY
TRBJ2-3 once TRBD1 TRBV5-5 13 ASSFPGGSTDTQY
TRBJ2-1 NA TRBD2 TRBV9 13 ASSAIAGGYNEQF
TRBJ1-5 NA TRBD1 TRBV2 14 ASRKQTGFSNQPQH
TRBJ2-7 NA NA TRBV28 11 ASRETGTYEQY
TRBJ1-3 NA TRBD1 TRBV30 13 AWSRDRGPGNTIY
TRBJ1-3 NA NA TRBV27 13 ASSFRGPSGNTIY
TRBJ2-3 once TRBD2 TRBV11-2 13 ASSFAGGATDTQY
TRBJ2-5 NA NA TRBV19 14 ASSGSRWRAQETQY